This T cell receptor (beta chain) was obtained from a study of shared clonotypes between healthy human individuals. Overall study context: With ages of 18 to 49, the donors were a couple of women and a few men.

Authors' analysis steps: Owing to the provision of junction-only sequences devoid of quality scores by immunoSEQ, filtering differed. Repertoires were generated with immunoSEQ multiplex PCR, while TCRdb's copy carries only in-frame clones and drops some. D and trimming come from the DNA, and the V and J calls and clone size come from that table. Altogether some 550,000 clones are present, 97% being singletons, with the ten largest covering around 0.058%. Naive CD4+ cells were CD45RA-selected; the remaining cells were memory. CDR3 length: 17 residues. V was pared by 3 bases and J by 0 bases, with 9 bases of the junction left unmatched. Germline lookup yields CDR1 GTSNPN and CDR2 SVGIG (reference sequence).

The TCR was taken from a woman between 25 and 40 years old in good health. The chain employs TRBV30 and TRBJ2-2; 8 bases agree with TRBD2. The material sequenced was naive CD4+ T cells sorted from blood. Subset noted: CD45RA+ positively selected. The CDR3 DNA follows: TGTGCCTGGAGCCCCCGACTAGCGCGTACGAACACCGGGGAGCTGTTTTTT. This encodes CAWSPRLARTNTGELFF.